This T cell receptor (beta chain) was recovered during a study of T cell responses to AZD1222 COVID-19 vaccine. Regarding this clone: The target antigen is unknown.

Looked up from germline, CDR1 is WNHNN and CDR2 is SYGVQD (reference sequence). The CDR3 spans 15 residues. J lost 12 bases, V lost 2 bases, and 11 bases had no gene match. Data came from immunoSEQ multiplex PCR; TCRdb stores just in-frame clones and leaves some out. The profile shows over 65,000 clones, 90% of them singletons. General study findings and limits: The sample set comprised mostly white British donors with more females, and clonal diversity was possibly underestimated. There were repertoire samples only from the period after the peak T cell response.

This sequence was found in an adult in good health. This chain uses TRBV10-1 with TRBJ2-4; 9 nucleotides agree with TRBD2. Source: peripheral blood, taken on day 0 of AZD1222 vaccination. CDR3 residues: CASSEGREGPTTQYF. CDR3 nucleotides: TGCGCCAGCAGTGAGGGGCGGGAGGGGCCCACGACTCAGTACTTC.